In this sample, the clone carrying this T cell receptor (beta chain) turned up a few times. As yet, its antigen is unknown. CD4+ T cells from unexposed donors were obtained before the COVID-19 pandemic (2011-2018). The cells were cultured for around ten days before CD4+ T cells were isolated. Cells permitting, SARS-CoV-2 S/N and four cold-coronavirus spikes were tested on unexposed-donor CD4+ T cells. The CDR3 is made up of 14 amino acids. Trimming left V 6 bases short and J 4 bases short, with 13 bases between. Germline V lookup: CDR1 MNHEY, CDR2 SVGAGI. This sample was taken from a study of CD4 T cells in relation to SARS-CoV-2 and coronaviruses. Overall study results and limits: Crossreactivity was assessed only for spike protein, not other viral proteins.

Assay used: immunoSEQ multiplex PCR; TCRdb lists only in-frame clones, some missing. This sample carries roughly 18,000 clones, about four fifths of them seen once, and the ten largest clones take under 35%. Sequencing was done on a sample of CD4+ T cells from PBMCs, cultured in vitro. The rearrangement joins TRBV6-5 to TRBJ1-5; the D gene is possibly TRBD1 (6 bases). The sequence was obtained from a human donor in good health. DNA of the CDR3: TGTGCCAGCAGAAAGATAGGGACAAATCAGCCCCAGCATTTT. Its translation is CASRKIGTNQPQHF.